The source of this T cell receptor beta chain is a study of shared clonotypes between healthy human individuals. Background on the study: A couple of women and a few men aged 18 to 49 made up the donors.

Each unsorted sample relied on roughly 82 million PBMCs as its source of genomic DNA. General observations from the study: Few donors restricted represented genetic and exposure-history diversity.

This clone was detected only once. Its target is not known. Here immunoSEQ multiplex PCR was the method, and the copy in TCRdb shows in-frame clones only, minus some. This sample has hundreds of thousands of clones, with roughly four fifths found just once. The V and J ends lost 0 bases and 0 bases respectively, with 13 bases between them. Germline CDR1 SGHRS, CDR2 YFSETQ. This CDR3 is 17 amino acids long. What was sequenced was PBMCs. This chain joins TRBV5-1 and TRBJ2-1, with D hard to call. This sequence originates from a woman aged 40 to 50 in good health. Some clones in this sample may be carry-over from other donors' samples. This CDR3 reads CASSLVGLHSSYNEQFF. The DNA of the CDR3 is TGCGCCAGCAGCTTGGTTGGCCTCCACAGCTCCTACAATGAGCAGTTCTTC.